Here is one T cell receptor beta chain with its context. Its antigen is as yet unknown. Sample-barcoded 5' priming and a J-beta primer mix drove a second PCR of 7 to 11 cycles. Using its own MiXCR run on the 5' RACE reads, TCRdb lists one record per CDR3 protein. The sample has approximately 2,000,000 distinct CDR3 sequences, about 39% seen once. The data were taken from a study of blood T cells in healthy people across ages. Findings of the study overall: Roughly linear declines in TCR beta diversity per million T cells occurred with age. Leaving the PBMCs unsorted stopped any conclusive comparison of naive versus antigen-experienced cells.

Donors were systemically healthy Caucasian individuals from Russia aged about 6 to 95 years. Total RNA was isolated from each sample in quantities of at least 5.5 micrograms. V dropped 2 bases and J dropped 9; count of bases not matched to a gene: 10. Germline CDR1 and CDR2: DFQATT and SNEGSKA (reference sequence). The CDR3 loop spans 15 amino acids. The rearrangement uses TRBV20-1 and TRBJ2-1, with 10 positions matching TRBD2. Specimen: blood. This TCR was sampled from a human donor in good health. CDR3 sequence (DNA): TGCAGTGCTAGAACCGGGACTAGCGTCAACAGTGAGCAGTTCTTC. The encoded protein is CSARTGTSVNSEQFF.